The table lists the clone carrying this TCR beta chain with many counts. Its cognate antigen is unknown. A single record per CDR3 protein comes from TCRdb applying MiXCR to the 5' RACE reads. The sample has about 100,000 distinct CDR3 sequences, 4.4% seen once. The sample originates from a study of spatial heterogeneity in lung cancer. Germline V lookup: CDR1 MDHEN, CDR2 SYDVKM. Trimming took 6 bases from V and 7 from J; bases not matched to a gene: 9. The CDR3 runs to 14 residues. Study-wide findings and caveats: The study found that expanded intratumoral alpha and beta TCR counts tracked tumor mutation counts. Expanded TCRs that were ubiquitous or regional had counts tracking ubiquitous and regional nonsynonymous mutations, respectively.

Documented time point: sample taken at primary tumor resection. The donors, fewer than 95 patients with untreated early-stage non-small cell lung cancer, provided the samples. The authors sequenced whole RNA from tumor, nontumor lung or frozen PBMC without sorting. The sequence was collected from a male donor with early-stage non-small cell lung cancer. This chain links TRBV28 with TRBJ1-3; 7 bases are shared with TRBD1. The sample in question was lung tumor tissue, obtained at surgery. The CDR3 spells CASRRTGPRNTIYF. The CDR3 nucleotides are TGTGCCAGCAGGAGGACAGGCCCTAGGAACACCATATATTTT.